Listed below are T cell receptor beta chains from one sample, sequenced in a study of blood T cell repertoires in COVID-19. Here immunoSEQ multiplex PCR was the method, and the copy in TCRdb shows in-frame clones only, minus some. This sample has 65,000 or so clones, with about 80% found just once. Sequencing was performed on peripheral blood. The receptors stem from a woman between 65 and 79 years old with acute or convalescent COVID-19. The CDR3 runs from the conserved cysteine through the conserved F or W. The D gene is left open where the match is weak. Part of the rows lack a size; the others show once, few, many or a class for expanded clones.

D: -; V: TRBV5-1; J: TRBJ1-4; size: few; DNA: TGCGCCAGCAGCTTGGCAGGTCAAAAACTGTTTTTT; CDR3: CASSLAGQKLFF
D: -; V: TRBV19; J: TRBJ1-1; size: -; DNA: TGTGCCAGTAGTAAGGGGATTCCCGGACAGAGGAACACTGAAGCTTTCTTT; CDR3: CASSKGIPGQRNTEAFF
D: TRBD1; V: TRBV5-1; J: TRBJ2-5; size: -; DNA: TGCGCCAGCAGCCCCCAGGGGGTACAAGAGACCCAGTACTTC; CDR3: CASSPQGVQETQYF
D: TRBD1; V: TRBV30; J: TRBJ2-1; size: -; DNA: TGTGCCTGGAGTGGGACAGGGGGCGCGAATGAGCAGTTCTTC; CDR3: CAWSGTGGANEQFF
D: -; V: TRBV10-2; J: TRBJ1-4; size: once; DNA: TGCGCCAGCAGAGCTAACAGTGCAACTAATGAAAAACTGTTTTTT; CDR3: CASRANSATNEKLFF
D: TRBD2; V: TRBV28; J: TRBJ2-7; size: few; DNA: TGTGCCAGCAGTCCCCTACTAGCGGTTTCCTACGAGCAGTACTTC; CDR3: CASSPLLAVSYEQYF
D: TRBD1; V: TRBV6-5; J: TRBJ1-6; size: few; DNA: TGTGCCAGCAGTATAACAGGGGGCTTAGATTCACCCCTCCACTTT; CDR3: CASSITGGLDSPLHF
D: TRBD1; V: TRBV4-3; J: TRBJ1-3; size: -; DNA: TGCGCCAGCAGCCAACCCGGACAGGGGGAAGGAAACACCATATATTTT; CDR3: CASSQPGQGEGNTIYF
D: -; V: TRBV27; J: TRBJ2-6; size: -; DNA: TGTGCCAGCAGTTCTTACTCTGGGGCCAACGTCCTGACTTTC; CDR3: CASSSYSGANVLTF
D: -; V: TRBV29-1; J: TRBJ2-1; size: -; DNA: TGCAGCGTTGGGCCTAGCGAGGGGAATTATTTCTTC; CDR3: CSVGPSEGNYFF
D: TRBD1; V: TRBV5-4; J: TRBJ1-2; size: -; DNA: TGTGCCAGCAGGGCCAGACAGGGGATGGACTATGGCTACACCTTC; CDR3: CASRARQGMDYGYTF
D: -; V: TRBV3-1/TRBV3-2; J: TRBJ2-7; size: -; DNA: TGTGCCAGCAGCCAAGTCATCTACGAGCAGTACTTC; CDR3: CASSQVIYEQYF
D: TRBD2; V: TRBV19; J: TRBJ2-5; size: -; DNA: TGTGCCAGTAGTTTGACTAGCGGGGGAGCTCTCGAGACCCAGTACTTC; CDR3: CASSLTSGGALETQYF
D: -; V: TRBV7-3; J: TRBJ1-5; size: few; DNA: TGTGCCAGCATTATGGGGCAGCTCAATCAGCCCCAGCATTTT; CDR3: CASIMGQLNQPQHF
D: TRBD1; V: TRBV7-2; J: TRBJ1-4; size: -; DNA: TGTGCCAGCAGCGCGGACAGGGTGAATGAAAAACTGTTTTTT; CDR3: CASSADRVNEKLFF
D: -; V: TRBV7-2; J: TRBJ1-5; size: -; DNA: TGTGCCAGCAGCCGGGCGGGCGCCAATCAGCCCCAGCATTTT; CDR3: CASSRAGANQPQHF
D: TRBD2; V: TRBV2; J: TRBJ2-1; size: -; DNA: TGTGCCAGCAGTGCCCTAGCGGAGGCCCAGTTCTTC; CDR3: CASSALAEAQFF
D: TRBD1; V: TRBV5-1; J: TRBJ2-3; size: -; DNA: TGCGCCAGCAGCTCCGGGACAGGGGCCCCAGATACGCAGTATTTT; CDR3: CASSSGTGAPDTQYF
D: TRBD1; V: TRBV19; J: TRBJ1-4; size: -; DNA: TGTGCCAGTAGTGGTCCAAGGGGGCTCAATGAAAAACTGTTTTTT; CDR3: CASSGPRGLNEKLFF
D: -; V: TRBV30; J: TRBJ2-2; size: -; DNA: TGTGCCTGGAGTGTAAAAGGAGGAGCGGAAATCCGGGAGCTGTTTTTT; CDR3: CAWSVKGGAEIRELFF
D: TRBD2; V: TRBV14; J: TRBJ2-7; size: -; DNA: TGTGCCAGCAGCCAAGGGCTAGCGGGAGGGCCCGAGCAGTACTTC; CDR3: CASSQGLAGGPEQYF
D: TRBD1; V: TRBV10-3; J: TRBJ1-4; size: -; DNA: TGTGCCATCAGTGATCGGACAGGTTCTAATGAAAAACTGTTTTTT; CDR3: CAISDRTGSNEKLFF
D: TRBD1; V: TRBV24-1; J: TRBJ1-1; size: -; DNA: TGTGCCGTGAGGCAGGGGGCGGACACTGAAGCTTTCTTT; CDR3: CAVRQGADTEAFF
D: -; V: TRBV21-1; J: TRBJ2-7; size: -; DNA: TGTGCCAGCAGCAGAGACCCGCGGCACCGAATTTCCTACGAGCAGTACTTC; CDR3: CASSRDPRHRISYEQYF
D: -; V: TRBV6-5; J: TRBJ1-2; size: -; DNA: TGTGCCAGCAGTTACGGTACAGGGAATGTCTATGGCTACACCTTC; CDR3: CASSYGTGNVYGYTF
D: TRBD1; V: TRBV19; J: TRBJ2-7; size: -; DNA: TGTGCCAGTAGTTTCACCTGGGGACAGACCTACGAGCAGTACTTC; CDR3: CASSFTWGQTYEQYF
D: TRBD1; V: TRBV19; J: TRBJ1-5; size: -; DNA: TGTGCCAGTAGCCTCGGGACAGGGGGCGACCAGCCCCAGCATTTT; CDR3: CASSLGTGGDQPQHF
D: -; V: TRBV10-3; J: TRBJ2-2; size: -; DNA: TGTGCCATCAGGAAGGACAGCACCGGGGAGCTGTTTTTT; CDR3: CAIRKDSTGELFF
D: -; V: TRBV19; J: TRBJ1-1; size: -; DNA: TGTGCCAGTAGTATGGGCAGGAACACTGAAGCTTTCTTT; CDR3: CASSMGRNTEAFF
D: TRBD2; V: TRBV5-4; J: TRBJ2-5; size: -; DNA: TGTGCCAGCAGAAGGGAGGGAACACCGAAAGAGACCCAGTACTTC; CDR3: CASRREGTPKETQYF
D: -; V: TRBV14; J: TRBJ1-6; size: -; DNA: TGTGCCAGCAGCCACCGGAGAGGCTCCTATAATTCACCCCTCCACTTT; CDR3: CASSHRRGSYNSPLHF
D: -; V: TRBV10-1; J: TRBJ2-2; size: few; DNA: TGCGCCAGCAGTGATGAGGGAAAGCCGTCGAACACCGGGGAGCTGTTTTTT; CDR3: CASSDEGKPSNTGELFF
D: -; V: TRBV5-8; J: TRBJ2-7; size: -; DNA: TGTGCCAGCAGCTATAGGGTACCGGGAGCCTACGAGCAGTACTTC; CDR3: CASSYRVPGAYEQYF
D: -; V: TRBV12-3/TRBV12-4; J: TRBJ1-5; size: -; DNA: TGTGCCAGCAGCCCGACTGGTCCTGCGCCCCAGCATTTT; CDR3: CASSPTGPAPQHF
D: -; V: TRBV19; J: TRBJ2-3; size: -; DNA: TGTGCCAGTATGGCAGGGCCCGTAGATACGCAGTATTTT; CDR3: CASMAGPVDTQYF
D: -; V: TRBV7-2; J: TRBJ2-7; size: -; DNA: TGTGCCAGCAGCTTAGTGGAGGATACCTACGAGCAGTACTTC; CDR3: CASSLVEDTYEQYF
D: -; V: TRBV28; J: TRBJ2-1; size: -; DNA: TGTGCCAGCAGTAGCTACAGCACCGCCGATGAGCAGTTCTTC; CDR3: CASSSYSTADEQFF
D: TRBD2; V: TRBV29-1; J: TRBJ2-7; size: -; DNA: TGCAGCGTTGCTAGCGGGAGTCATAGCCACGAGCAGTACTTC; CDR3: CSVASGSHSHEQYF
D: TRBD1; V: TRBV29-1; J: TRBJ1-2; size: -; DNA: TGCAGCGTTGGGGCAGGGGGACTTAACTATGGCTACACCTTC; CDR3: CSVGAGGLNYGYTF
D: -; V: TRBV28; J: TRBJ1-2; size: few; DNA: TGTGCCAGCAGGTCCACAGGGCGAGTTGGTGGCTACACCTTC; CDR3: CASRSTGRVGGYTF
D: -; V: TRBV5-5; J: TRBJ1-5; size: few; DNA: TGTGCCAGCAGCTTGCTCGCAGGGAGCAATCAGCCCCAGCATTTT; CDR3: CASSLLAGSNQPQHF
D: -; V: TRBV5-1; J: TRBJ2-3; size: -; DNA: TGCGCCAGCAGCTTGGGACAGCTCACAGATACGCAGTATTTT; CDR3: CASSLGQLTDTQYF
D: -; V: TRBV6-1; J: TRBJ1-3; size: -; DNA: TGTGCCAGCAGTGAAACATCTTTTGGCAGAACCTCTGGAAACACCATATATTTT; CDR3: CASSETSFGRTSGNTIYF
D: -; V: TRBV9; J: TRBJ2-3; size: -; DNA: TGTGCCAGCAGCGTAGATTCCTGGGGGGATAGCACAGATACGCAGTATTTT; CDR3: CASSVDSWGDSTDTQYF
D: TRBD2; V: TRBV24-1; J: TRBJ2-7; size: -; DNA: TGTGCCACCAGTGATTCCGGGACTAGCGGGAGTCTAAACGAGCAGTACTTC; CDR3: CATSDSGTSGSLNEQYF
D: -; V: TRBV21-1; J: TRBJ2-3; size: -; DNA: TGTGCCAGCACAGATTTAGGGACTAGCGGGGGGCCAGATACGCAGTATTTT; CDR3: CASTDLGTSGGPDTQYF
D: -; V: TRBV7-9; J: TRBJ2-7; size: -; DNA: TGTGCCAGCAGCGCACAATCCTACGAGCAGTACTTC; CDR3: CASSAQSYEQYF
D: -; V: TRBV20-1; J: TRBJ2-7; size: few; DNA: TGCAGTGCTAGGCAGGGCTACGAGCAGTACTTC; CDR3: CSARQGYEQYF
D: -; V: TRBV10-3; J: TRBJ1-1; size: -; DNA: TGTGCCATCAGTGAGGCGGGGGCGAGACTGTCCGAAGCTTTCTTT; CDR3: CAISEAGARLSEAFF
D: -; V: TRBV3-1/TRBV3-2; J: TRBJ2-7; size: -; DNA: TGTGCCAGCAGTTTCGCTGAGGGCGACGAGCAGTACTTC; CDR3: CASSFAEGDEQYF
D: -; V: TRBV7-9; J: TRBJ2-6; size: -; DNA: TGTGCCAGCAGCTTCGTTGTCTCTGGGGCCAACGTCCTGACTTTC; CDR3: CASSFVVSGANVLTF
D: TRBD2; V: TRBV5-4; J: TRBJ2-5; size: -; DNA: TGTGCCAGCAGCCGGGACTATCAAGAGACCCAGTACTTC; CDR3: CASSRDYQETQYF
D: TRBD1; V: TRBV10-3; J: TRBJ2-2; size: -; DNA: TGTGCCATCAGTGAGTCGTGGGGACAGAGCACCGGGGAGCTGTTTTTT; CDR3: CAISESWGQSTGELFF
D: -; V: TRBV6-2/TRBV6-3; J: TRBJ2-1; size: few; DNA: TGTGCCAGCAGCATACAGGCGAGCTCCTACAATGAGCAGTTCTTC; CDR3: CASSIQASSYNEQFF
D: -; V: TRBV19; J: TRBJ1-1; size: -; DNA: TGTGCCAGTAGTCTGACTGGGGAAGCTTTCTTT; CDR3: CASSLTGEAFF